This section outlines one T cell receptor (beta chain) sequence together with its context. V gave up 0 bases and J gave up 5 bases, with 14 bases separating them. The germline CDR1 and CDR2 sequences are SGHRS and YFSETQ. The CDR3 has 15 amino acids. Individuals having autoimmune disease history or systemic immunosuppression were not enrolled. Libraries were prepared by immunoSEQ multiplex PCR; TCRdb keeps only in-frame clonotypes and omits some of them. The sample lists about 59,000 clones; roughly nine tenths were seen once. The entry originates in a study of OX40 agonist ivuxolimab in advanced cancers. Whole-study context: Among those enrolled, mean age was around 55 years (range roughly 23 to 79) and about 79% were male.

The chain is built from TRBV5-1 and TRBJ2-5; D assignment may be TRBD1 or TRBD2 (5 bases each). Here the sequenced sample was CD4+ or CD8+ T cells sorted from blood, taken in a trial of the OX40 agonist ivuxolimab. This sequence was found in an adult with an advanced solid tumor such as melanoma, head and neck, liver or kidney cancer. CDR3 amino acids: CASSLVGDPRETQYF. In nucleotides, the CDR3 is TGCGCCAGCAGCTTGGTAGGGGACCCCCGGGAGACCCAGTACTTC.